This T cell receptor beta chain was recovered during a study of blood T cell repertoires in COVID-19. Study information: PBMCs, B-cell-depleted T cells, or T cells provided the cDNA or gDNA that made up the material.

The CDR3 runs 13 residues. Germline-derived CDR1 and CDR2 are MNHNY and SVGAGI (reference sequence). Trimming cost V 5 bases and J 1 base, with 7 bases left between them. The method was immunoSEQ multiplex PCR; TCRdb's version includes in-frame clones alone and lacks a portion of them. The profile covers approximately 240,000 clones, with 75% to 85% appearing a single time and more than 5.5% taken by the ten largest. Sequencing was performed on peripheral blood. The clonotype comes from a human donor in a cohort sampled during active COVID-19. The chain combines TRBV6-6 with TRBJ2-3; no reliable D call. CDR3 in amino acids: CASSRQGTDTQYF. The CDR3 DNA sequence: TGTGCCAGCAGTAGGCAGGGCACAGATACGCAGTATTTT.